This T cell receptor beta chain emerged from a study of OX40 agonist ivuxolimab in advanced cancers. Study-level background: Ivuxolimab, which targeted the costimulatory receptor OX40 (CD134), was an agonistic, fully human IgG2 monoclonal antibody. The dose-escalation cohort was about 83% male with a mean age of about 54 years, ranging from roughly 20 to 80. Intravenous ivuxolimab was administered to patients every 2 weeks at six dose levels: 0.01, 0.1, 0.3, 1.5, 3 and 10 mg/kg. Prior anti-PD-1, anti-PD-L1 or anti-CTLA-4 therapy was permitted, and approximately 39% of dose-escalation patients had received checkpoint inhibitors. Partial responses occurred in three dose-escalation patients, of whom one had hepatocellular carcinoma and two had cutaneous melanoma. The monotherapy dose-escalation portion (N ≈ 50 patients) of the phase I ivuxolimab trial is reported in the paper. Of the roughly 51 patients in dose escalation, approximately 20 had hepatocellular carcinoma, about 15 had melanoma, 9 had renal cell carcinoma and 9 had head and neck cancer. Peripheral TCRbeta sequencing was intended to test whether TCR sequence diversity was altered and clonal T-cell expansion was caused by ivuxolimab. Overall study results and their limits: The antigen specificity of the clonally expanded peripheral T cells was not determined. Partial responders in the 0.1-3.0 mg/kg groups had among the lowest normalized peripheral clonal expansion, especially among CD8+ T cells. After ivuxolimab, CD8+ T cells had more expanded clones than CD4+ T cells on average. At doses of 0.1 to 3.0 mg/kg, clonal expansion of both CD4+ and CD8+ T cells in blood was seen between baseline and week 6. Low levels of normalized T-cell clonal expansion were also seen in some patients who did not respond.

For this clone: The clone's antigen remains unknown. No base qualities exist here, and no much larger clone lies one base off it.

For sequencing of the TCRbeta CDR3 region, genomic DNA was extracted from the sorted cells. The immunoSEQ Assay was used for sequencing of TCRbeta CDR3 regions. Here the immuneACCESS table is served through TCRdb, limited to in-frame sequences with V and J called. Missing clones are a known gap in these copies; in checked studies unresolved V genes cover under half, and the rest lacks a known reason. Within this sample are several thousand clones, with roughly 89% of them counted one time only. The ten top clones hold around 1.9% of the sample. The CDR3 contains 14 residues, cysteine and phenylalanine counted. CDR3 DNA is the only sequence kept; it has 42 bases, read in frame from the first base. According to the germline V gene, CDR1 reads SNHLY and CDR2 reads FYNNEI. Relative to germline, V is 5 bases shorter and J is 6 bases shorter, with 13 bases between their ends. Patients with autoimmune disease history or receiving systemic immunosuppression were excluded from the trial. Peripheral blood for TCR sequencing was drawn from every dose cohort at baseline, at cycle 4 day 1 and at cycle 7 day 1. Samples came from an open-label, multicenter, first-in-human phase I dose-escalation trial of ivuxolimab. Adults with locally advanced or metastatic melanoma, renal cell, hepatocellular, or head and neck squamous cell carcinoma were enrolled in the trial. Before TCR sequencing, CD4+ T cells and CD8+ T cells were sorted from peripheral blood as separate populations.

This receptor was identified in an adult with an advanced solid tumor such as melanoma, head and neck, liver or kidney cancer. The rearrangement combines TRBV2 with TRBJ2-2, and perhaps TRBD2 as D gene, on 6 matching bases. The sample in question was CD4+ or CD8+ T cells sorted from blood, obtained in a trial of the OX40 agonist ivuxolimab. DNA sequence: TGTGCCAGCAGTAACGGGGGTAACGCCGGGGAGCTGTTTTTT. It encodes CASSNGGNAGELFF.